The TCR beta chain described here comes from a study of T cell responses to AZD1222 COVID-19 vaccine. General study results and limits: Females made up more of the donors, who were largely white British, and clonal diversity may have come out too low. Following two doses of AZD1222, Spike-specific TCR breadth and depth rose.

Germline values: CDR1 MNHEY, CDR2 SVGAGI. CDR3 size: 15 residues. Between the trimmed V and J ends, which lost 1 base and 5 bases, there was a span of 14 bases. Concerning this clone: Its antigen remains unknown.

Generated by immunoSEQ multiplex PCR, the TCRdb table keeps only in-frame clones and is missing some. Here the sample spans more than 90,000 clones, about 90% being singletons. The study pooled second doses at about 4 or about 12 weeks. The material was peripheral blood, obtained 28 days after the second AZD1222 dose. This TCR was sampled from an adult who received the AZD1222 COVID-19 vaccine. This sequence joins TRBV6-5 and TRBJ1-2; no definite D call. The CDR3: CASSYYGVMGYGYTF. The CDR3 DNA sequence: TGTGCCAGCAGTTACTATGGGGTAATGGGGTATGGCTACACCTTC.